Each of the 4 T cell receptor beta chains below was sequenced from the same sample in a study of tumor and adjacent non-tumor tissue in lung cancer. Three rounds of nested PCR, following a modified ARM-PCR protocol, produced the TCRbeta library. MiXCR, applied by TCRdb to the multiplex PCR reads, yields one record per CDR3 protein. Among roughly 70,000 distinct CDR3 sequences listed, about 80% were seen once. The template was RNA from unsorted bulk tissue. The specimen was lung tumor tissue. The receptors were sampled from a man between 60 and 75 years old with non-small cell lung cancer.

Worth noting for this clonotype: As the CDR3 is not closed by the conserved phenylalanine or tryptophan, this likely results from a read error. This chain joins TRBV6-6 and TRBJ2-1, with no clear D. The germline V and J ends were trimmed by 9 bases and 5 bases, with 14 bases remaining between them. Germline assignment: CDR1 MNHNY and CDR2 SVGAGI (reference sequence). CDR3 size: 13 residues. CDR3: CASETPLNNEQFI. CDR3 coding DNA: TGTGCCAGTGAGACACCGTTAAACAATGAGCAGTTCATC.

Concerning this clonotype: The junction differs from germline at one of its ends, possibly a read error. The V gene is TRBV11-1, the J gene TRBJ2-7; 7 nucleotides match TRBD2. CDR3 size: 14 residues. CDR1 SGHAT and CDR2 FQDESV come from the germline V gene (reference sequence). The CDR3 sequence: CTSSLMGGNYEQYF. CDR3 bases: TGTACCAGCAGCTTAATGGGAGGGAACTATGAGCAGTACTTC.

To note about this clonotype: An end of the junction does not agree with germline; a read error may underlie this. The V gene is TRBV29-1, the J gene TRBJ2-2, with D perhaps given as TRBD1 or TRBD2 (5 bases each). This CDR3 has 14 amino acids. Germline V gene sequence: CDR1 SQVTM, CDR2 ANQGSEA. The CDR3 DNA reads TGCAGCGCCTACCCCAGGGTCGGGGACGGTGAGCTATTTTTT. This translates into CSAYPRVGDGELFF.

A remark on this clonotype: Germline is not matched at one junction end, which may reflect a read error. The DNA of the CDR3 is TGTATCAGCAGTGGATCAGGGGGGTTGGCAAATCAGCTCCAGCATTTT. Its translation is CISSGSGGLANQLQHF. The V and J genes are TRBV6-1 and TRBJ1-5, with 7 bases aligning to TRBD1. The CDR3 contains 16 residues. Looked up from germline, CDR1 is MNHNS and CDR2 is SASEGT.